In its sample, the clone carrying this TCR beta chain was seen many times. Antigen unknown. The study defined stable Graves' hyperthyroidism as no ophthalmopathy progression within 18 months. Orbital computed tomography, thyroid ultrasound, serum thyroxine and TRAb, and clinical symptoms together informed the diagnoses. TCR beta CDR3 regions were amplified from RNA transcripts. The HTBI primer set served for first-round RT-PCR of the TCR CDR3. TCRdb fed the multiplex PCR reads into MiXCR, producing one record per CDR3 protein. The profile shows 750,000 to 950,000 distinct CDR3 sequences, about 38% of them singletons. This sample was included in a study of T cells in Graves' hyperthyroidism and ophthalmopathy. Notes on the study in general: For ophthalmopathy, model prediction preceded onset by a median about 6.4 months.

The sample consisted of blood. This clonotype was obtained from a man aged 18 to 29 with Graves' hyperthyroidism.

This CDR3 is CASSLGLFEQYF. The DNA of the CDR3 is TGTGCCAGCAGCTTGGGGTTGTTCGAGCAGTACTTC. The chain couples TRBV7-2 to TRBJ2-7; D not certain. V was pared by 3 bases and J by 6 bases, with 9 bases between. Per germline, CDR1 SGHTA and CDR2 FQGNSA. The CDR3 loop spans 12 amino acids.